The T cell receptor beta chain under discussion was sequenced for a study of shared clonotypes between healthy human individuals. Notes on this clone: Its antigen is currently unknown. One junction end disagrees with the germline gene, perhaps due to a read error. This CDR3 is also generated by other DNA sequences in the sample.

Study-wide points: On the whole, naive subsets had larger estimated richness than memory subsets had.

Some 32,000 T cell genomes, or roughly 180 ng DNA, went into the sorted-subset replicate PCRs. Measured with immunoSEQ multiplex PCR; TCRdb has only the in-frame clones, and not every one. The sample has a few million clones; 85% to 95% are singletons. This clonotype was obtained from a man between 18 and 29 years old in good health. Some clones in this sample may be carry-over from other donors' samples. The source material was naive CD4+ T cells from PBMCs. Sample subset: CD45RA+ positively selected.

CDR3 nucleotide sequence: TGTGCCAGCAGCCTTCCGTGGGGGAACACTGAGGCTTTCTTT. Protein product: CASSLPWGNTEAFF. The V call is TRBV11-2, the J call TRBJ1-1; possibly TRBD1 for D (5 bases). The germline V gene has CDR1 SGHAT and CDR2 FQNNGV. The CDR3 runs to 14 residues. The full variable domain, with the rest looked up from reference TRBV11-2 and TRBJ1-1, is EAGVAQSPRYKIIEKRQSVAFWCNPISGHATLYWYQQILGQGPKLLIQFQNNGVVDDSQLPKDRFSAERLKGVDSTLKIQPAKLEDSAVYLCASSLPWGNTEAFFGQGTRLTVV.